This T cell receptor beta chain was captured in a study of T cells in Graves' hyperthyroidism and ophthalmopathy. Turning to this clonotype: Its antigen remains unidentified.

Amplification of TCR beta CDR3 regions used RNA as the template. In the first-round RT-PCR of the TCR CDR3, the HTBI primer set was used. Via MiXCR, TCRdb re-called the multiplex PCR reads, giving one row per CDR3 protein. The table has about 540,000 distinct CDR3 sequences, more than 45% seen once; the top ten hold 8.2%. The CDR3 is 16 amino acids. The V gene lost 5 bases and the J gene lost 5 bases, with 22 bases spanning the gap. The germline V gene has CDR1 SGHVS and CDR2 FNYEAQ. General study points: Most clonotypes expanded in thyroid above 0.001 were likewise present in blood.

Sequenced: peripheral blood or thyroid tissue (not recorded which). This rearrangement joins TRBV7-6 to TRBJ2-7; tentative D call: TRBD1 (6 bases). This clonotype was obtained from a woman younger than 35 with Graves' hyperthyroidism. CDR3 in amino acids: CASSRLVGARDDEQYF. The CDR3 DNA follows: TGTGCCAGCAGCCGTCTCGTGGGGGCGCGCGACGACGAGCAGTACTTC.